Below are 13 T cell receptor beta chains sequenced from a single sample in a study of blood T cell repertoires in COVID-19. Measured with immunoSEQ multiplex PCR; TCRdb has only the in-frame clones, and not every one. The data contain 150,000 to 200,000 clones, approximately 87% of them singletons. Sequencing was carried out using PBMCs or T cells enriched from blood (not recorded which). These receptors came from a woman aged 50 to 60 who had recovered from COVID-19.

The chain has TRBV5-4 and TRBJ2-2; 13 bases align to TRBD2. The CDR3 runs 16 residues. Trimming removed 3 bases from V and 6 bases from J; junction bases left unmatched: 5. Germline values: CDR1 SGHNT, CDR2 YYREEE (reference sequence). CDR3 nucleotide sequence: TGTGCCAGCAGCTCGGGACTAGCGGGATATGCCGGGGAGCTGTTTTTT. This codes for CASSSGLAGYAGELFF.

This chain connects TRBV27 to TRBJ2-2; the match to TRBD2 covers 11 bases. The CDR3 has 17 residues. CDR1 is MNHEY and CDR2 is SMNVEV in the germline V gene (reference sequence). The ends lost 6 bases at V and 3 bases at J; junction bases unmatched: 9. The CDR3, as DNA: TGTGCCAGCAGCCCGGAGGGACTAGCGGTCTACACCGGGGAGCTGTTTTTT. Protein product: CASSPEGLAVYTGELFF.

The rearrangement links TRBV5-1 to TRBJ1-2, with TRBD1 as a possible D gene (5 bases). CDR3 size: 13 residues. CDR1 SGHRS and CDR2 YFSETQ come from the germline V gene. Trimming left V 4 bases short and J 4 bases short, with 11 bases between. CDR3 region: CASSPDGGYGYTF. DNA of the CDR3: TGCGCCAGCAGCCCCGACGGGGGCTATGGCTACACCTTC.

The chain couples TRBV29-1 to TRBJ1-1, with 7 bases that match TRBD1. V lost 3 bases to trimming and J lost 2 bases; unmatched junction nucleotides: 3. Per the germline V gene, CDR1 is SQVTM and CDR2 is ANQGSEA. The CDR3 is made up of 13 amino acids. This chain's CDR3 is CSVDRQGNTEAFF. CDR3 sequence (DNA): TGCAGCGTTGATCGACAGGGCAACACTGAAGCTTTCTTT.

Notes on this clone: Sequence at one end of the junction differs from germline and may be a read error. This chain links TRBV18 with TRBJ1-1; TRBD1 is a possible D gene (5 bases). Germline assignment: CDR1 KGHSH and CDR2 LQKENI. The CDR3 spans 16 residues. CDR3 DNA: TGTCCCAGCTCACCAACGGGGGGGGGTGTGAACACTGAAGCTTTCTTT. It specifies CPSSPTGGGVNTEAFF.

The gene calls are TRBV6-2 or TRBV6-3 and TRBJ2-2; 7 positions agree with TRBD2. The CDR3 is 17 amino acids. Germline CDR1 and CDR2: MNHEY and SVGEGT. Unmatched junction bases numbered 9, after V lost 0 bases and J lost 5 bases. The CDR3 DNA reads TGTGCCAGCAGTTACTCTCGGGGGAGGGTCGTGACCGGGGAGCTGTTTTTT. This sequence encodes CASSYSRGRVVTGELFF.

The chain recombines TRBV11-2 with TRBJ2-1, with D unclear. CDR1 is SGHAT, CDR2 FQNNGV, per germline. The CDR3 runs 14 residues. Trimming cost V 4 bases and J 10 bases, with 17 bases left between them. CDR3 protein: CASSSMDAAIEQFF. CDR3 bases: TGTGCCAGCAGCTCGATGGATGCGGCTATAGAGCAGTTCTTC.

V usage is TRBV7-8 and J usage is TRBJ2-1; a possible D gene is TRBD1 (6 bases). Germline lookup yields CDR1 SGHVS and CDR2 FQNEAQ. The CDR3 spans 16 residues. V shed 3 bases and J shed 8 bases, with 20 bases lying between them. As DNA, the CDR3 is TGTGCCAGCAGCTTGTTTCGGGGCAGGGGTACAGATGAGCAGTTCTTC. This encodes CASSLFRGRGTDEQFF.

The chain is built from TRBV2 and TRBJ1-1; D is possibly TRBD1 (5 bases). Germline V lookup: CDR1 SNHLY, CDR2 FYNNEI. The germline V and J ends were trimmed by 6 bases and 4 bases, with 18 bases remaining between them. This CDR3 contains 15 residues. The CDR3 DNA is TGTGCCAGCAGCCCCGACTCAGGGTTTGGCACTGAAGCTTTCTTT. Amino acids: CASSPDSGFGTEAFF.

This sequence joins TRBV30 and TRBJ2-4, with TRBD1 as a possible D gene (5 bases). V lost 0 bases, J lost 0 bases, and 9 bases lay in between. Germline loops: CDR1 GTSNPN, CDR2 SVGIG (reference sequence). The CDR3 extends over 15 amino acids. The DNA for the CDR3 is TGTGCCTGGAGTGTGGGGCAGCTAGCCAAAAACATTCAGTACTTC. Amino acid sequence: CAWSVGQLAKNIQYF.

DNA of the CDR3: TGCGCCAGCAGCCAAGATCCGGGGACACCCTTCTCTGGAAACACCATATATTTT. This gives the protein CASSQDPGTPFSGNTIYF. The rearrangement links TRBV4-3 to TRBJ1-3; the D gene is possibly TRBD1 (6 bases). V lost 0 bases, J lost 0 bases, and 15 bases lay in between. This CDR3 comprises 18 residues. The germline CDR1 and CDR2 sequences are LGHNA and YSLEER.

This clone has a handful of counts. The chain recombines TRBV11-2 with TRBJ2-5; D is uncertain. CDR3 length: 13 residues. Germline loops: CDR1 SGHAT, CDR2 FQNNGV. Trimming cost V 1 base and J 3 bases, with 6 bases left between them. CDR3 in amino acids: CASSLGQEETQYF. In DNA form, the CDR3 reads TGTGCCAGCAGCTTAGGTCAGGAAGAGACCCAGTACTTC.

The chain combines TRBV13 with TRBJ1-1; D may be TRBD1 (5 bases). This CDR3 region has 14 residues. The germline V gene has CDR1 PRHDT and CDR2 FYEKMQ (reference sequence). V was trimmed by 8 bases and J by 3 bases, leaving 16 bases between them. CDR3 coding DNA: TGTGCCAGCTGGGGAGCGGGACTCGACACTGAAGCTTTCTTT. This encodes CASWGAGLDTEAFF.